The 28 T cell receptor beta chains below come from one sample, sequenced in a study of blood T cell repertoires in COVID-19. The data were produced by immunoSEQ multiplex PCR, yet TCRdb's version contains in-frame clones alone and is incomplete. This table holds some 250,000 clones, approximately 84% found once. The sample was PBMCs or T cells enriched from blood (not recorded which). These receptors originate from a middle-aged man who had recovered from COVID-19.

This chain connects TRBV28 to TRBJ2-6; no firm D call. The V end lost 7 bases, the J end lost 3 bases, and 7 bases lay between the germline ends. Germline lookup yields CDR1 MDHEN and CDR2 SYDVKM. The CDR3 covers 13 residues. CDR3 in amino acids: CASMFRGANVLTF. CDR3 DNA: TGTGCCAGCATGTTCCGTGGGGCCAACGTCCTGACTTTC.

The V gene is TRBV9, the J gene TRBJ1-1; a possible D gene is TRBD1 (5 bases). The germline gives CDR1 SGDLS, CDR2 YYNGEE. This CDR3 has 11 residues. Trimming stripped 8 bases from V and 8 bases from J, with 13 bases between. CDR3 loop: CASARGREAFF. The CDR3 nucleotides are TGTGCCAGTGCTAGGGGCAGGGAAGCTTTCTTT.

The genes are TRBV6-4 and TRBJ2-2; 7 bases fit TRBD1. J lost 5 bases, V lost 6 bases, and 3 bases had no gene match. Germline V gene sequence: CDR1 MRHNA, CDR2 SNTAGT. CDR3 length: 13 residues. The CDR3 sequence: CASRSQGTGELFF. The CDR3 DNA is TGTGCCAGCAGATCACAGGGGACCGGGGAGCTGTTTTTT.

The chain recombines TRBV19 with TRBJ1-5, with D uncertain. Germline values: CDR1 LNHDA, CDR2 SQIVND (reference sequence). Trimming took 6 bases from V and 3 from J, leaving 18 bases between them. CDR3 length: 16 residues. The CDR3 here is CASSPTEQTYNQPQHF. In DNA, the CDR3 is TGTGCCAGTAGCCCTACGGAACAGACCTACAATCAGCCCCAGCATTTT.

The chain recombines TRBV5-1 with TRBJ1-3; D perhaps matches TRBD1 (6 bases). V gave up 4 bases and J gave up 3 bases, with 17 bases separating them. Germline V gene lookup returns CDR1 SGHRS and CDR2 YFSETQ. CDR3 length: 16 amino acids. In DNA form, the CDR3 reads TGCGCCAGCAGCCGGGAGGGGGATACGGTTGGAAACACCATATATTTT. Its translation: CASSREGDTVGNTIYF.

The chain uses TRBV12-3 or TRBV12-4 and TRBJ2-7; D is undetermined. Trimming took off 3 bases at V and 3 bases at J, with 3 bases between the two ends. The CDR3 spans 11 residues. The DNA for the CDR3 is TGTGCCAGCAGTTTTTACTACGAGCAGTACTTC. As protein: CASSFYYEQYF.

The CDR3 reads CASSEEAGARGKTQYF. The CDR3 DNA reads as TGTGCCAGCAGTGAAGAGGCAGGGGCTCGCGGAAAGACCCAGTACTTC. The rearrangement links TRBV6-1 to TRBJ2-5; D perhaps matches TRBD1 (6 bases). The CDR3 extends over 16 amino acids. V was pared by 1 base and J by 6 bases, with 18 bases between. Germline V gene lookup returns CDR1 MNHNS and CDR2 SASEGT.

With respect to this clone: Germline is not matched at one junction end, which may reflect a read error. V gene TRBV7-3 combines with J gene TRBJ1-2; 7 bases fit TRBD1. The germline CDR1 and CDR2 sequences are SGHTA and FQGTGA. CDR3 length: 13 residues. The CDR3 DNA follows: TGTGCCAGCAGCTATCAGGACGGACAGGCGAAGTCCTTC. Translated: CASSYQDGQAKSF.

The rearrangement links TRBV5-6 to TRBJ1-2, with 9 bases lining up with TRBD1. V shed 1 base and J 5 bases; nucleotides not matched to a gene: 6. This CDR3 comprises 15 residues. Germline V gives CDR1 SGHDT, CDR2 YYEEEE. The CDR3 region is CASSLNLGTGYGYTF. CDR3 coding DNA: TGTGCCAGCAGCTTGAATCTTGGGACAGGGTATGGCTACACCTTC.

The chain has TRBV7-9 and TRBJ1-2; the D is unclear. Between the trimmed V and J ends, which lost 6 bases and 4 bases, there was a span of 15 bases. From germline, CDR1 is SEHNR and CDR2 FQNEAQ (reference sequence). CDR3 length: 14 amino acids. DNA for the CDR3: TGTGCCAGCAGTCGCCTGGGCTTCCGCTATGGCTACACCTTC. Residues: CASSRLGFRYGYTF.

The chain couples TRBV3-1 (or the pseudogene TRBV3-2) to TRBJ2-5; D is unclear. Deletions cut 0 bases from V and 5 bases from J, with 10 bases between. CDR3 length: 14 residues. CDR1 LGHDT and CDR2 YNNKEL come from the germline V gene (reference sequence). The CDR3 loop reads CASSQDPDSETQYF. The CDR3 DNA follows: TGTGCCAGCAGCCAAGATCCTGACTCGGAGACCCAGTACTTC.

The chain employs TRBV6-1 and TRBJ1-6, with a weak D call TRBD1 (6 bases). CDR1 and CDR2 (germline): MNHNS, SASEGT. The CDR3 loop spans 14 amino acids. V lost 1 base and J lost 10, with 11 bases in between. The chain's CDR3 is CASSEEQGRSPLHF. The DNA for the CDR3 is TGTGCCAGCAGTGAAGAACAGGGAAGATCACCCCTCCACTTT.

Comments on this clone: At one of its ends the junction is not consistent with the germline gene, which may arise from a read error. The V gene is TRBV7-6, the J gene TRBJ2-4, with D possibly matching TRBD2 (6 bases). Germline-derived CDR1 and CDR2 are SGHVS and FNYEAQ. CDR3 size: 17 residues. The CDR3 coding sequence is TGTGCCAGCAGCCTAGCCGGGGGTAGGGGAGCCAAAAACATTCAGTACTTC. Residues: CASSLAGGRGAKNIQYF. The whole variable domain, remainder taken from reference TRBV7-6 and TRBJ2-4, is GAGVSQSPRYKVTKRGQDVALRCDPISGHVSLYWYRQALGQGPEFLTYFNYEAQQDKSGLPNDRFSAERPEGSISTLTIQRTEQRDSAMYRCASSLAGGRGAKNIQYFGAGTRLSVL.

The chain recombines TRBV28 with TRBJ2-5; 7 bases map to TRBD2. Germline V lookup: CDR1 MDHEN, CDR2 SYDVKM. Trimming took 5 bases from V and 4 from J; bases not matched to a gene: 7. The CDR3 is 14 amino acids. The CDR3 spells CASSLSGVGETQYF. The CDR3 nucleotides read TGTGCCAGCAGTCTAAGCGGGGTAGGAGAGACCCAGTACTTC.

The chain joins TRBV7-2 to TRBJ2-7; 7 nucleotides line up with TRBD2. Losses at the gene ends were 4 bases for V and 7 bases for J; bases not matched to a gene: 19. This CDR3 is 17 amino acids long. CDR1 SGHTA and CDR2 FQGNSA come from the germline V gene. CDR3: CASSSSYRSSGLREQYF. For the CDR3, the DNA is TGTGCCAGCAGCTCCTCTTATCGGTCTAGCGGCCTGAGGGAGCAGTACTTC.

The rearrangement uses TRBV15 and TRBJ1-1; TRBD1 matches 7 bases. CDR1 is LNHNV, CDR2 YYDKDF, per germline (reference sequence). Trimming cost V 6 bases and J 1 base; bases outside gene matches: 8. The CDR3 runs 15 residues. CDR3 amino acids: CATSTERTGNTEAFF. As DNA, the CDR3 is TGTGCCACCAGTACGGAAAGGACAGGGAACACTGAAGCTTTCTTT.

The chain joins TRBV3-1 (or the pseudogene TRBV3-2) to TRBJ1-5; no firm D call. Trimming cost V 0 bases and J 4 bases, with 4 bases left between them. Germline CDR1 LGHDT, CDR2 YNNKEL (reference sequence). This CDR3 spans 13 amino acids. CDR3 region: CASSQDYNQPQHF. In DNA, the CDR3 is TGTGCCAGCAGCCAAGATTATAATCAGCCCCAGCATTTT.

The V call is TRBV5-1, the J call TRBJ1-1; 8 nucleotides align to TRBD1. The CDR3 is made up of 15 amino acids. The V gene's germline CDR1 is SGHRS and CDR2 YFSETQ. Unmatched junction bases numbered 6, after V lost 1 base and J lost 4 bases. Here the CDR3 DNA reads TGCGCCAGCAGCTTGAACTTACAGGGGGGCACTGAAGCTTTCTTT. Residues: CASSLNLQGGTEAFF.

The chain recombines TRBV5-1 with TRBJ2-1, with 8 bases fitting TRBD2. Losses at the gene ends were 0 bases for V and 3 bases for J; bases not matched to a gene: 8. CDR1 SGHRS and CDR2 YFSETQ come from the germline V gene. This CDR3 has 17 residues. As DNA, the CDR3 is TGCGCCAGCAGCTTGGCCGGGGGTCTAGCGGGCTACAATGAGCAGTTCTTC. It translates to CASSLAGGLAGYNEQFF.

This chain uses TRBV2 with TRBJ1-2; no clear D. This CDR3 spans 13 amino acids. CDR1 is SNHLY and CDR2 is FYNNEI in the germline V gene. V lost 2 bases and J 8 bases, leaving 12 bases between the germline ends. CDR3 nucleotides: TGTGCCAGCAGTGAAACCTCCCCGGGGGGCTACACCTTC. It translates to CASSETSPGGYTF.

The chain couples TRBV2 to TRBJ1-1; weak D call: TRBD1 (6 bases). Germline V gene sequence: CDR1 SNHLY, CDR2 FYNNEI. The V end lost 8 bases, the J end lost 6 bases, and 13 bases lay between the germline ends. The CDR3 consists of 12 residues. Written as DNA, the CDR3 is TGTGCCAGCGGGGGGGGCGGGGCTGAAGCTTTCTTT. Translation: CASGGGGAEAFF.

The rearrangement uses TRBV2 and TRBJ2-5; tentatively, D is TRBD2 (7 bases). The CDR3 is made up of 15 amino acids. Germline loops: CDR1 SNHLY, CDR2 FYNNEI. Deletions cut 5 bases from V and 5 bases from J, with 18 bases between. As DNA, the CDR3 is TGTGCCAGCAGTTTTTTAGGGGGGGCAGGCGAGACCCAGTACTTC. Protein sequence: CASSFLGGAGETQYF.

The gene calls are TRBV7-9 and TRBJ1-6, with 7 bases that match TRBD1. The CDR3 extends over 14 amino acids. Losses at the gene ends were 7 bases for V and 7 bases for J; bases not matched to a gene: 7. Germline V lookup: CDR1 SEHNR, CDR2 FQNEAQ (reference sequence). CDR3 in DNA: TGTGCCAGCACGCAGACAGGGTACAATTCACCCCTCCACTTT. Translation gives CASTQTGYNSPLHF. Using reference TRBV7-9 and TRBJ1-6 for the parts outside the CDR3, the full variable domain is DTGVSQNPRHKITKRGQNVTFRCDPISEHNRLYWYRQTLGQGPEFLTYFQNEAQLEKSRLLSDRFSAERPKGSFSTLEIQRTEQGDSAMYLCASTQTGYNSPLHFGNGTRLTVT.

V and J are TRBV28 and TRBJ1-1; 8 bases are shared with TRBD1. Unmatched junction bases numbered 10, after V lost 6 bases and J lost 7 bases. Germline CDR1 MDHEN, CDR2 SYDVKM. The CDR3 is 14 residues long. CDR3 nucleotide sequence: TGTGCCAGCAGCTCGTCCCGGGACAGGCTTGAAGCTTTCTTT. It yields the protein CASSSSRDRLEAFF. The full variable domain, in which reference TRBV28 and TRBJ1-1 provide the parts outside the CDR3, is DVKVTQSSRYLVKRTGEKVFLECVQDMDHENMFWYRQDPGLGLRLIYFSYDVKMKEKGDIPEGYSVSREKKERFSLILESASTNQTSMYLCASSSSRDRLEAFFGQGTRLTVV.

The genes are TRBV29-1 and TRBJ1-3; TRBD1 might be the D (5 bases). V dropped 6 bases and J dropped 8 bases, with 17 bases sitting between them. Germline CDR1 SQVTM, CDR2 ANQGSEA. The CDR3 extends over 13 amino acids. In DNA form, the CDR3 reads TGCAGCGTGACAGAACCGGGTCGGGACACCATATATTTT. Translated: CSVTEPGRDTIYF.

This chain uses TRBV28 with TRBJ1-2, with 8 bases matching TRBD1. This CDR3 comprises 12 residues. The V gene end was trimmed by 8 bases and the J gene end by 8 bases; junction bases not matched to a gene: 7. The germline V gene has CDR1 MDHEN and CDR2 SYDVKM. CDR3 sequence reads: CASGTGKIGYTF. Here the CDR3 DNA reads TGTGCCAGCGGGACAGGAAAGATAGGCTACACCTTC.

The chain joins TRBV30 to TRBJ1-3; D is uncertain. Germline CDR1 is GTSNPN and CDR2 is SVGIG (reference sequence). Trimming removed 3 bases at V and 1 base at J, with 10 bases between. This CDR3 is 14 amino acids long. CDR3 sequence reads: CAWRLYASGNTIYF. As DNA, the CDR3 is TGTGCCTGGAGACTCTACGCTTCTGGAAACACCATATATTTT.

The rearrangement joins TRBV4-2 to TRBJ2-1; perhaps TRBD2 as D (7 bases). Germline loops: CDR1 LGHNA, CDR2 YNFKEQ. Deletions cut 4 bases from V and 1 base from J, with 14 bases between. The CDR3 sequence is 16 residues long. The CDR3 sequence: CASSPRGGDSYNEQFF. CDR3 bases: TGTGCCAGCAGCCCGAGGGGGGGCGATTCCTACAATGAGCAGTTCTTC.